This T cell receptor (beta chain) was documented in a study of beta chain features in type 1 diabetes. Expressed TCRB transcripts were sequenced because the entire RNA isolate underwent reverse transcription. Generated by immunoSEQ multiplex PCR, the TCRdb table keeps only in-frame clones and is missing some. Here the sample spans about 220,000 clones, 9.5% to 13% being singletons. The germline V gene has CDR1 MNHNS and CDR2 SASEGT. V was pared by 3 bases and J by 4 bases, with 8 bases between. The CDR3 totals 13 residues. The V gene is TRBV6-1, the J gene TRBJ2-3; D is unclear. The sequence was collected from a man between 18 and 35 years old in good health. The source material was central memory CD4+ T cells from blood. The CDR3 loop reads CASSDGRADTQYF. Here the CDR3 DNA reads TGTGCCAGCAGTGACGGTCGCGCAGATACGCAGTATTTT.